A selection of T cell receptor beta chains follows, all from one sample in a study of T cell clones after liver transplantation. Profiling relied on immunoSEQ multiplex PCR, and the TCRdb table lists in-frame clones only, not all of them. The sample consists of roughly 80,000 clones, around four fifths of them appearing once. The material sequenced was CD4+ T cells from blood, taken at the 22-month timepoint. Every receptor here comes from a human patient who received a liver transplant. The graft donor may account for some of the T cells. The CDR3 runs from the conserved cysteine through the conserved F or W. The order of the fields is J gene, V gene, CDR3 protein.

TRBJ2-2 | TRBV11-2 | CASTLDNRVGVTGELFF
TRBJ2-5 | TRBV18 | CASSPTGGTQYF
TRBJ1-5 | TRBV19 | CASSIEGLGNQPQHF
TRBJ2-2 | TRBV9 | CASSDRGNTGELFF
TRBJ2-5 | TRBV9 | CASSASGGPQETQYF
TRBJ2-3 | TRBV7-3 | CASSGPNSGGGDTQYF
TRBJ1-4 | TRBV7-2 | CASSQQLQGPGEKLFF
TRBJ2-7 | TRBV27 | CGAGLARGGQYF
TRBJ1-5 | TRBV7-2 | CASSPRGDQPQHF
TRBJ1-1 | TRBV7-9 | CASRRDSTEAFF
TRBJ2-5 | TRBV6-1 | CASSGLAGGETQYF
TRBJ1-4 | TRBV5-5 | CASSSRESTNEKLFF
TRBJ2-2 | TRBV9 | CASASQTGDTGELFF
TRBJ1-2 | TRBV4-3 | CASSQEGQGWVYGYTF
TRBJ2-6 | TRBV9 | CASSLRTGGSSGANVLTF
TRBJ2-5 | TRBV13 | CASSATSGQETQYF
TRBJ1-3 | TRBV9 | CASSVDHSGNTIYF
TRBJ2-7 | TRBV5-4 | CASSLLSGDEQYF
TRBJ1-1 | TRBV28 | CASREMQGSSTEAFF
TRBJ2-2 | TRBV6-5 | CASRNTGELFF
TRBJ1-2 | TRBV18 | CASSSDRVGYTF
TRBJ2-7 | TRBV19 | CASSAEDRAYEQYF
TRBJ2-5 | TRBV6-1 | CASSEPRSRSQETQYF
TRBJ1-5 | TRBV19 | CASNLYWDRDQPQHF
TRBJ2-6 | TRBV7-6 | CASSLQASGANVLTF
TRBJ2-3 | TRBV18 | CASSPRTSGGTDTQYF
TRBJ1-2 | TRBV20-1 | CSAYYNYGYTF
TRBJ1-5 | TRBV10-3 | CAISEDSYQPQHF
TRBJ2-6 | TRBV7-2 | CASSVSPVGSGANVLTF
TRBJ1-4 | TRBV6-6 | CASSHTGGANEKLFF
TRBJ1-5 | TRBV5-6 | CASSLWVVTGRYGNQPQHF